What follows are 14 T cell receptor beta chains derived from one specimen sequenced in a study of shared clonotypes between healthy human individuals (TCRdb year 2020). Libraries were constructed by the immunoSEQ multiplex PCR assay. TCRdb carries this immuneACCESS record with in-frame sequences only. Its versions omit some clonotypes, under half of them owing to an unresolved V gene in the studies checked, with the rest unexplained. This sample has about 480,000 clones in its table, and 79% of those were observed once. The top ten constitute 10% to 15% of the sample. Specimen: PBMCs. The receptors originated from a woman in her 40s in good health. Some clones in this sample may be carry-over from other donors' samples.

This chain connects TRBV11-2 to TRBJ1-2; D possibly corresponds to TRBD1 (5 bases). V was clipped by 4 bases and J by 8 bases, with 20 bases between them. CDR3 length: 15 residues. Germline V gene data show CDR1 as SGHAT and CDR2 as FQNNGV. The CDR3 bases are TGTGCCAGCAGCTCGTACGCCGGGACCGGCGGAGGCTACACCTTC. Amino acid sequence: CASSSYAGTGGGYTF.

This sequence joins TRBV5-6 and TRBJ2-3; no definite D call. The CDR3 length is 14 residues. The V end was cut by 3 bases, the J end by 1 base, with 9 bases between. The germline V gene has CDR1 SGHDT and CDR2 YYEEEE. The CDR3 region has the DNA TGTGCCAGCAGCTCTCGTAGCCGCACAGATACGCAGTATTTT. Residues: CASSSRSRTDTQYF.

The rearrangement links TRBV11-2 to TRBJ1-6; 7 bases match TRBD1. V trimming: 6 bases; J trimming: 6 bases; junction bases outside the gene matches: 8. Germline V gene data show CDR1 as SGHAT and CDR2 as FQNNGV. The CDR3 consists of 15 residues. In DNA form, the CDR3 reads TGTGCCAGCAGACCGACAGGGAGTCGTAATTCACCCCTCCACTTT. As protein: CASRPTGSRNSPLHF.

This clone was recorded at least ten times. V is TRBV6-5 and J is TRBJ2-6; no reliable D call. The V gene lost 6 bases and the J gene lost 0 bases, with 9 bases spanning the gap. Germline V gene lookup returns CDR1 MNHEY and CDR2 SVGAGI. The CDR3 runs 15 residues. The CDR3, as DNA: TGTGCCAGCAGCTGGGCCGACTCTGGGGCCAACGTCCTGACTTTC. Its protein product is CASSWADSGANVLTF.

The V gene is TRBV20-1, the J gene TRBJ1-1; no definite D call. From germline, CDR1 is DFQATT and CDR2 SNEGSKA (reference sequence). CDR3 length: 11 amino acids. V shed 5 bases and J shed 1 base, with 5 bases lying between them. The CDR3 loop reads CSALGNTEAFF. The CDR3 bases are TGCAGTGCTCTTGGGAACACTGAAGCTTTCTTT.

The V and J genes are TRBV11-3 and TRBJ2-3; D is uncertain. CDR3 size: 14 residues. CDR1 and CDR2 from the germline V gene are SGHNT and YENEEA. The V and J ends lost 1 base and 2 bases respectively, with 7 bases between them. The CDR3 sequence is CASSLGSNTDTQYF. In DNA form, the CDR3 reads TGTGCCAGCAGCTTAGGGAGTAACACAGATACGCAGTATTTT.

As DNA, the CDR3 is TGTGCCAGCAAGTCCCGTTCGGACACTGAAGCTTTCTTT. Protein sequence: CASKSRSDTEAFF. This chain joins TRBV6-1 and TRBJ1-1; D ambiguous. V dropped 7 bases and J dropped 3 bases, with 12 bases sitting between them. CDR1 and CDR2 (germline): MNHNS, SASEGT. CDR3 length: 13 residues.

This chain connects TRBV14 to TRBJ2-5, with D possibly being TRBD1 (5 bases). The V gene lost 3 bases and the J gene lost 1 base, with 6 bases spanning the gap. Germline-derived CDR1 and CDR2 are SGHDN and FVKESK. The CDR3 runs to 13 residues. CDR3 region: CASSQGLQETQYF. The CDR3 DNA follows: TGTGCCAGCAGCCAGGGGCTCCAAGAGACCCAGTACTTC.

The chain recombines TRBV28 with TRBJ2-2; 10 bases are a match to TRBD1. CDR1 is MDHEN and CDR2 is SYDVKM in the germline V gene. The CDR3 loop spans 15 amino acids. With V trimmed by 3 bases and J by 5 bases, 3 bases remained unmatched. CDR3 DNA: TGTGCCAGCAGTTTTGGGACAGGGGCAACCGGGGAGCTGTTTTTT. Translation gives CASSFGTGATGELFF.

The V gene is TRBV7-2, the J gene TRBJ1-1, with D possibly matching TRBD1 (5 bases). CDR3 size: 12 residues. Germline lookup yields CDR1 SGHTA and CDR2 FQGNSA. The ends were cut back, 5 bases at V and 10 bases at J, with 14 bases in the middle. CDR3: CASSASGYIAFF. The CDR3 nucleotides read TGTGCCAGCAGCGCATCAGGGTACATAGCTTTCTTT.

The J gene is TRBJ1-5, the V gene TRBV6-1; 9 nucleotides agree with TRBD1. The CDR3 contains 14 residues. CDR1 MNHNS and CDR2 SASEGT come from the germline V gene. Trimming took 10 bases from V and 7 from J; bases not matched to a gene: 11. In nucleotides, the CDR3 is TGTGCCACTGACTACAGGGGGCTGAAACAGCCCCAGCATTTT. Its protein product is CATDYRGLKQPQHF.

The chain links TRBV7-6 to TRBJ2-7; 8 bases align to TRBD1. Per the germline V gene, CDR1 is SGHVS and CDR2 is FNYEAQ. After removal of 2 bases from V and 5 bases from J, the junction contained 17 bases not matched to a gene. This CDR3 comprises 18 residues. The CDR3 region has the DNA TGTGCCAGCAGCTTAAGAGGGGCTACGGGCCAGGGGGCCCACGAGCAGTACTTC. Translating gives CASSLRGATGQGAHEQYF.

This sequence joins TRBV10-2 and TRBJ2-7; 7 bases fit TRBD1. V trimming: 5 bases; J trimming: 2 bases; junction bases outside the gene matches: 12. CDR1 and CDR2 (germline): WSHSY, SAAADI. This CDR3 is 16 amino acids long. In DNA, the CDR3 is TGCGCCAGCAGTCTGCCGCCCGAGACAGGGACCTACGAGCAGTACTTC. Its protein product is CASSLPPETGTYEQYF.

V and J are TRBV7-2 and TRBJ1-4; possibly TRBD1 for D (5 bases). The CDR3 sequence is 16 residues long. Germline V lookup: CDR1 SGHTA, CDR2 FQGNSA. Trimming pared 8 bases from V and 7 bases from J, leaving 23 bases between. The DNA of the CDR3 is TGTGCCAGCGGAGAGGGACGGGGGGTAGGAAGTGAAAAACTGTTTTTT. Its translation is CASGEGRGVGSEKLFF.